The 6 T cell receptor beta chains in this list originate from one sample, sequenced in a study of CD8+ T cells in alopecia areata. Those with alopecia areata gave lesional scalp punch biopsies and peripheral blood. Investigators isolated RNA and reverse transcribed it into cDNA to act as the sequencing template. Assay used: immunoSEQ multiplex PCR; TCRdb lists only in-frame clones, some missing. This repertoire shows 13,000 or so clones, 45% to 70% found once; its top ten account for about an eighth. Source material: skin. These receptors were taken from a human donor with alopecia areata.

The rearrangement uses TRBV19 and TRBJ2-2; D is unclear. Trimming left V 7 bases short and J 5 bases short, with 14 bases between. The CDR3 extends over 14 amino acids. Germline V gene data show CDR1 as LNHDA and CDR2 as SQIVND (reference sequence). The CDR3 region is CASIDNGDTGELFF. In DNA form, the CDR3 reads TGTGCCAGTATCGATAATGGGGATACCGGGGAGCTGTTTTTT.

This rearrangement joins TRBV10-1 to TRBJ2-1; a possible D gene is TRBD1 (6 bases). Germline-derived CDR1 and CDR2 are WNHNN and SYGVQD (reference sequence). The CDR3 spans 14 residues. Trimming took 5 bases from V and 0 from J, leaving 8 bases between them. CDR3 residues: CASSRDTSYNEQFF. In DNA, the CDR3 is TGCGCCAGCAGTCGGGACACCTCCTACAATGAGCAGTTCTTC.

This clone came up a few times. The V call is TRBV27, the J call TRBJ2-2; D unclear. Germline-derived CDR1 and CDR2 are MNHEY and SMNVEV (reference sequence). Trimming took off 5 bases at V and 1 base at J, with 8 bases between the two ends. The CDR3 contains 14 residues. The CDR3 DNA sequence: TGTGCCAGCAGTCTGGGGTGGAACACCGGGGAGCTGTTTTTT. Translation gives CASSLGWNTGELFF.

The rearrangement joins TRBV7-2 to TRBJ1-2; D not resolved. CDR1 is SGHTA, CDR2 FQGNSA, per germline. The ends were cut back, 1 base at V and 4 bases at J, with 16 bases in the middle. This CDR3 is built from 16 residues. CDR3 protein: CASSLEVDPRSYGYTF. CDR3 DNA: TGTGCCAGCAGCTTAGAAGTGGACCCGCGAAGCTATGGCTACACCTTC. Variable domain in full (rest from reference TRBV7-2 and TRBJ1-2): GAGVSQSPSNKVTEKGKDVELRCDPISGHTALYWYRQSLGQGLEFLIYFQGNSAPDKSGLPSDRFSAERTGGSVSTLTIQRTQQEDSAVYLCASSLEVDPRSYGYTFGSGTRLTVV.

The rearrangement links TRBV28 to TRBJ2-3; weak D call: TRBD1 (8 bases). The ends were cut back, 7 bases at V and 5 bases at J, with 22 bases in the middle. Germline V gene data show CDR1 as MDHEN and CDR2 as SYDVKM. The CDR3 is made up of 16 amino acids. The CDR3 loop is CASKPQGASSGDTQYF. CDR3 coding DNA: TGTGCCAGCAAACCCCAGGGGGCATCTAGCGGAGATACGCAGTATTTT. Supplemented by reference TRBV28 and TRBJ2-3, the full variable domain reads DVKVTQSSRYLVKRTGEKVFLECVQDMDHENMFWYRQDPGLGLRLIYFSYDVKMKEKGDIPEGYSVSREKKERFSLILESASTNQTSMYLCASKPQGASSGDTQYFGPGTRLTVL.

This chain joins TRBV10-3 and TRBJ2-3; the D is unclear. The V end was cut by 1 base, the J end by 2 bases, with 7 bases between. Looked up from germline, CDR1 is ENHRY and CDR2 is SYGVKD. CDR3 length: 14 amino acids. The CDR3 reads CAISELANTDTQYF. Written as DNA, the CDR3 is TGTGCCATCAGTGAGTTAGCAAACACAGATACGCAGTATTTT.